Below are 26 T cell receptor beta chains sequenced from a single sample in a study of shared clonotypes between healthy human individuals. The table came from immunoSEQ multiplex PCR; TCRdb's copy has only in-frame clones and leaves some out. The sample contains 1.5 million to 1.9 million clones, about 98% of which appear only once. The sequencing sample was made of naive CD4+ T cells sorted from blood. The subset denotes: CD45RA+ positively selected. The receptor source for this set is a man younger than 40 in good health.

The chain uses TRBV29-1 and TRBJ2-7; maybe TRBD1 (6 bases). CDR3 size: 13 residues. Trimming removed 6 bases at V and 2 bases at J, with 14 bases between. Germline V gene sequence: CDR1 SQVTM, CDR2 ANQGSEA. CDR3 residues: CSVQPGTTYEQYF. The DNA for the CDR3 is TGCAGCGTCCAGCCCGGGACAACCTACGAGCAGTACTTC.

This clone was recorded once. The chain links TRBV7-2 to TRBJ2-1; tentative D call: TRBD2 (5 bases). In germline, CDR1 is SGHTA, CDR2 FQGNSA. The V gene lost 0 bases and the J gene lost 4 bases, with 10 bases spanning the gap. The CDR3 is 15 amino acids. This chain's CDR3 is CASSLAGAGYNEQFF. The CDR3 coding sequence is TGTGCCAGCAGCTTAGCGGGAGCAGGTTACAATGAGCAGTTCTTC.

This chain joins TRBV6-1 and TRBJ2-7; TRBD1 might be the D (6 bases). Trimming stripped 6 bases from V and 4 bases from J, with 16 bases between. The CDR3 covers 14 residues. Germline V gene lookup returns CDR1 MNHNS and CDR2 SASEGT. The DNA of the CDR3 is TGTGCCAGCAGCCGGGGACAACGAAATTACGAGCAGTACTTC. Its translation: CASSRGQRNYEQYF.

This chain uses TRBV2 with TRBJ2-3, with a possible D match to TRBD2 (6 bases). Germline V gives CDR1 SNHLY, CDR2 FYNNEI. This CDR3 contains 16 residues. The V and J ends lost 4 bases and 5 bases respectively, with 19 bases between them. The CDR3 DNA reads as TGTGCCAGCAGTGGTTTCAGCGGAGGGGTTGGAGATACGCAGTATTTT. Translation gives CASSGFSGGVGDTQYF.

This clone was detected a few times. The J gene is TRBJ2-1, the V gene TRBV11-2; maybe TRBD1 (5 bases). This CDR3 region has 12 residues. V lost 2 bases and J 12 bases, leaving 11 bases between the germline ends. Per the germline V gene, CDR1 is SGHAT and CDR2 is FQNNGV. This chain's CDR3 is CASSLQTALQFF. The CDR3 DNA reads as TGTGCCAGCAGCTTACAGACAGCCCTGCAGTTCTTC.

The chain recombines TRBV9 with TRBJ2-3, with 10 bases aligning to TRBD2. The CDR3 is 16 residues long. V lost 4 bases and J lost 3; bases outside the gene matches: 8. Germline CDR1 is SGDLS and CDR2 is YYNGEE. CDR3 in amino acids: CASSTPPGLATDTQYF. As DNA, the CDR3 is TGTGCCAGCAGCACCCCACCGGGACTAGCGACAGATACGCAGTATTTT.

This chain uses TRBV5-1 with TRBJ2-5, with 7 bases matching TRBD1. Germline V gene lookup returns CDR1 SGHRS and CDR2 YFSETQ. The CDR3 covers 16 residues. With 4 bases clipped from V and 4 bases from J, the junction kept 13 bases outside the gene matches. CDR3 DNA sequence: TGCGCCAGCAGCCGGTCCCCCCGACAGGGCTCAGAGACCCAGTACTTC. It specifies CASSRSPRQGSETQYF.

The rearrangement uses TRBV7-9 and TRBJ2-1; TRBD2 agrees at 7 bases. CDR3 size: 16 residues. CDR1 SEHNR and CDR2 FQNEAQ come from the germline V gene (reference sequence). The trim removed 6 bases at V and 8 bases at J, leaving 16 bases unmatched. For the CDR3, the DNA is TGTGCCAGCAGGTCTCCCAGACTAGCCCCTGGCTATGAGCAGTTCTTC. This sequence encodes CASRSPRLAPGYEQFF. The full variable domain, rest sourced from reference TRBV7-9 and TRBJ2-1, is DTGVSQNPRHKITKRGQNVTFRCDPISEHNRLYWYRQTLGQGPEFLTYFQNEAQLEKSRLLSDRFSAERPKGSFSTLEIQRTEQGDSAMYLCASRSPRLAPGYEQFFGPGTRLTVL.

The chain carries TRBV6-1 and TRBJ2-2; 9 nucleotides agree with TRBD1. Germline V gives CDR1 MNHNS, CDR2 SASEGT. The CDR3 loop spans 17 amino acids. With V trimmed by 4 bases and J by 7 bases, 13 bases remained unmatched. The CDR3 spells CASSGALGTGKNGELFF. In DNA form, the CDR3 reads TGTGCCAGCAGTGGGGCCCTGGGGACAGGGAAGAACGGGGAGCTGTTTTTT.

The J gene is TRBJ2-1, the V gene TRBV18; D uncertain. V lost 1 base, J lost 7 bases, and 14 bases lay in between. CDR1 is KGHSH and CDR2 is LQKENI in the germline V gene. The CDR3 totals 15 residues. The DNA of the CDR3 is TGTGCCAGCTCACCACAGTCCAGCGCCAAGAATGAGCAGTTCTTC. It yields the protein CASSPQSSAKNEQFF.

CDR3 residues: CASSRRGQGVPDTQYF. In nucleotides, the CDR3 is TGCGCCAGCAGTAGAAGGGGACAGGGTGTCCCAGATACGCAGTATTTT. V gene TRBV5-1 combines with J gene TRBJ2-3; 9 bases agree with TRBD1. The junction had 11 bases not matched to a gene; V was cut back by 5 bases and J by 4 bases. CDR1 is SGHRS and CDR2 is YFSETQ in the germline V gene. The CDR3 sequence is 16 residues long.

This clone was recorded once. This sequence joins TRBV7-9 and TRBJ2-7; the D gene could be TRBD1 or TRBD2 (6 bases each). Trimming removed 10 bases at V and 4 bases at J, with 14 bases between. CDR1 is SEHNR, CDR2 FQNEAQ, per germline (reference sequence). The CDR3 length is 12 residues. CDR3 sequence reads: CAIGGGNYEQYF. Here the CDR3 DNA reads TGTGCCATCGGGGGCGGGAATTACGAGCAGTACTTC.

This clone was observed a single time. The CDR3 DNA follows: TGTGCCAGCAGCGAGGTTGGGGGCCAGCAGTACTTC. Protein: CASSEVGGQQYF. This chain connects TRBV9 to TRBJ2-7, with a weak D call TRBD1 (6 bases). The CDR3 has 12 residues. From germline, CDR1 is SGDLS and CDR2 YYNGEE. Between the trimmed V and J ends, which lost 3 bases and 8 bases, there was a span of 12 bases.

This chain joins TRBV5-1 and TRBJ2-7; unclear D gene. The CDR3 has 13 residues. Per the germline V gene, CDR1 is SGHRS and CDR2 is YFSETQ. With 0 bases removed from V and 6 bases from J, the gap between germline ends came to 10 bases. The CDR3 DNA reads TGCGCCAGCAGCTTGGGTAGTAGCCCCGAGCAGTACTTC. Protein sequence: CASSLGSSPEQYF.

This chain joins TRBV5-4 and TRBJ1-5; 8 bases align to TRBD1. The CDR3 length is 15 residues. J gave up 4 bases and V 4 bases, and 7 bases lay outside the gene matches. CDR1 and CDR2 from the germline V gene are SGHNT and YYREEE (reference sequence). Written as DNA, the CDR3 is TGTGCCAGCAGCCTGGACAGGGATGGTAATCAGCCCCAGCATTTT. Protein sequence: CASSLDRDGNQPQHF.

The chain carries TRBV2 and TRBJ1-2; no reliable D call. Deletions cut 6 bases from V and 4 bases from J, with 9 bases between. This CDR3 spans 12 amino acids. CDR1 is SNHLY and CDR2 is FYNNEI in the germline V gene. The CDR3 DNA is TGTGCCAGCAGGGACGGCGTCTATGGCTACACCTTC. This sequence encodes CASRDGVYGYTF.

The chain carries TRBV19 and TRBJ2-7; 7 nucleotides align to TRBD1. This CDR3 has 12 amino acids. The germline V gene has CDR1 LNHDA and CDR2 SQIVND (reference sequence). V was clipped by 3 bases and J by 6 bases; unmatched bases: 2. CDR3 DNA: TGTGCCAGTAGTATGAACAGGGGCGAGCAGTACTTC. As protein: CASSMNRGEQYF. Variable domain in full (rest from reference TRBV19 and TRBJ2-7): DGGITQSPKYLFRKEGQNVTLSCEQNLNHDAMYWYRQDPGQGLRLIYYSQIVNDFQKGDIAEGYSVSREKKESFPLTVTSAQKNPTAFYLCASSMNRGEQYFGPGTRLTVT.

For this clone: The junction departs from the called germline gene at one end, perhaps through a read error. The V gene is TRBV7-7, the J gene TRBJ2-1; tentatively, D is TRBD2 (5 bases). Germline V gene data show CDR1 as SSHAT and CDR2 as FNYEAQ (reference sequence). The CDR3 length is 13 residues. The CDR3 is CASSLASTNEQFF. CDR3 DNA sequence: TGTGCTAGCAGCTTAGCGAGCACCAATGAGCAGTTCTTC.

CDR3 DNA: TGTGCCAGCAGTTTCGAGGCAACCTTCGCTGAAGCTTTCTTT. This codes for CASSFEATFAEAFF. The chain couples TRBV28 to TRBJ1-1; D remains unclear. The CDR3 covers 14 residues. Looked up from germline, CDR1 is MDHEN and CDR2 is SYDVKM. The germline V and J ends were trimmed by 3 bases and 6 bases, with 14 bases remaining between them.

The rearrangement links TRBV5-1 to TRBJ1-4; D is possibly TRBD1 (6 bases). CDR1 is SGHRS and CDR2 is YFSETQ in the germline V gene. The ends were cut back, 3 bases at V and 7 bases at J, with 13 bases in the middle. CDR3 length: 14 amino acids. The CDR3 spells CASSSVTGGEKLFF. CDR3 in DNA: TGCGCCAGCAGCTCCGTGACAGGAGGTGAAAAACTGTTTTTT.

This chain joins TRBV2 and TRBJ2-5; 7 bases align to TRBD1. The germline gives CDR1 SNHLY, CDR2 FYNNEI. The CDR3 totals 16 residues. The V and J ends lost 10 bases and 4 bases, in that order; junction bases with no gene match: 18. The CDR3 DNA follows: TGTGCCACGCGAAAAAGAAAAACAGGGGAAAGAGAGACCCAGTACTTC. Translated: CATRKRKTGERETQYF.

This rearrangement joins TRBV30 to TRBJ2-1; the D gene is possibly TRBD2 (5 bases). V lost 1 base to trimming and J lost 4 bases, with 11 bases between them. CDR1 GTSNPN and CDR2 SVGIG come from the germline V gene (reference sequence). The CDR3 extends over 14 amino acids. This chain's CDR3 is CAWSDKWRYNEQFF. The CDR3 DNA reads as TGTGCCTGGAGTGACAAGTGGAGGTACAATGAGCAGTTCTTC.

The V gene is TRBV5-1, the J gene TRBJ2-7; 8 bases match TRBD1. This CDR3 has 16 amino acids. The trim removed 0 bases at V and 2 bases at J, leaving 7 bases unmatched. The germline gives CDR1 SGHRS, CDR2 YFSETQ. The CDR3 loop reads CASSLEWTGLTYEQYF. In DNA form, the CDR3 reads TGCGCCAGCAGCTTGGAATGGACAGGGCTAACCTACGAGCAGTACTTC.

This clone was counted a few times. The same CDR3 arises from other DNA sequences in this sample as well. The chain recombines TRBV5-1 with TRBJ2-5; D unclear. This CDR3 region has 12 residues. The germline gives CDR1 SGHRS, CDR2 YFSETQ. V dropped 0 bases and J dropped 5 bases, with 5 bases sitting between them. Here the CDR3 DNA reads TGCGCCAGCAGCTTGGATGGGGAGACCCAGTACTTC. Its translation is CASSLDGETQYF.

Notes on this clone: Within the sample, other DNA sequences also encode this same CDR3. The V and J genes are TRBV27 and TRBJ2-7, with 7 bases lining up with TRBD1. This CDR3 is 13 amino acids long. Germline trimming cut 2 bases from V and 2 bases from J; bases unmatched to any gene: 0. Germline V gene lookup returns CDR1 MNHEY and CDR2 SMNVEV (reference sequence). CDR3 in amino acids: CASSLTGAYEQYF. CDR3 DNA sequence: TGTGCCAGCAGTTTAACAGGGGCCTACGAGCAGTACTTC.

The chain combines TRBV7-8 with TRBJ1-1; D is unclear. There are 14 residues in the CDR3. Per germline, CDR1 SGHVS and CDR2 FQNEAQ. Deletions cut 6 bases from V and 0 bases from J, with 11 bases between. Here the CDR3 DNA reads TGTGCCAGCAGAGGCACAATGTTGAACACTGAAGCTTTCTTT. This sequence encodes CASRGTMLNTEAFF.